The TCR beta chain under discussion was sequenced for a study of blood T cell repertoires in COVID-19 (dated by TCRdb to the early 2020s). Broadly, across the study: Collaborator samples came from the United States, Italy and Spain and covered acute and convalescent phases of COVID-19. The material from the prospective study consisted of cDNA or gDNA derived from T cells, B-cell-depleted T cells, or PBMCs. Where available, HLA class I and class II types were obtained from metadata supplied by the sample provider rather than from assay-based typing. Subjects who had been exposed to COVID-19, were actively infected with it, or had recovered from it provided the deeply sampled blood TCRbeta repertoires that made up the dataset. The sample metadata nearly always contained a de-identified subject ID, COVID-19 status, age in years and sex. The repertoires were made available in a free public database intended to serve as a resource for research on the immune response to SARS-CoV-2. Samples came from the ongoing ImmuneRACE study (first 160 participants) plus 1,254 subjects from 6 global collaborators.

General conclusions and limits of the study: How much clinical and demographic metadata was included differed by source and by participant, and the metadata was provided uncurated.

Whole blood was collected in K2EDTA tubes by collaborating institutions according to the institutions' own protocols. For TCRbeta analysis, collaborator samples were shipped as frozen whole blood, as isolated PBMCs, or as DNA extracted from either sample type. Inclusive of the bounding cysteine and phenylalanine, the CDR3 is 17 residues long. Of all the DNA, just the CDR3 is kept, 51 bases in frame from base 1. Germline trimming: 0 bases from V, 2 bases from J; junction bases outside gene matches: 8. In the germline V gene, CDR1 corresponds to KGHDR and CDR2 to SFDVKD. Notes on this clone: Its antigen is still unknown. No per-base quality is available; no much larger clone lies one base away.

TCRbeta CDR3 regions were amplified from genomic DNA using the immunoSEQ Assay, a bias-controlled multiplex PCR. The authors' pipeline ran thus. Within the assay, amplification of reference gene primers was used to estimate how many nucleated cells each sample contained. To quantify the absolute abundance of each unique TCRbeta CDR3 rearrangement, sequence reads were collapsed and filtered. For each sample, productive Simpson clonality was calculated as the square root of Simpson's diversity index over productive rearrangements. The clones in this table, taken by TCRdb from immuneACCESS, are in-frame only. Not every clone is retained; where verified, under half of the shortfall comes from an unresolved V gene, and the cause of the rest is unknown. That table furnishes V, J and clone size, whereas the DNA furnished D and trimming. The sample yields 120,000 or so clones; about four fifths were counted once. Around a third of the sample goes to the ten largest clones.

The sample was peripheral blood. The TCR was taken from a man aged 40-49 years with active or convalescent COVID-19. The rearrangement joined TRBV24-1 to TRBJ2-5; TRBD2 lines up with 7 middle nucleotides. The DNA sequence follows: TGTGCCACCAGTGATTTGACCTCTAGCGGCACGCAAGAGACCCAGTACTTC. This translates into CATSDLTSSGTQETQYF.